Listed below are T cell receptor beta chains from one sample, sequenced in a study of T cell changes during pregnancy in multiple sclerosis. Generated by immunoSEQ multiplex PCR, the TCRdb table keeps only in-frame clones and is missing some. The data show under 60,000 clones, about 90% seen once. The sample consisted of CD4+ T cells from peripheral blood mononuclear cells, taken in the second trimester of pregnancy. The receptors come from a female donor in good health, enrolled as a control in a pregnancy study. Each CDR3 is given with its conserved first and last residue. The order of the fields is J gene, D gene, V gene, CDR3 protein, CDR3 DNA. D genes are given only for firm matches.

J gene: TRBJ2-1
D gene: TRBD2
V gene: TRBV5-5
CDR3 protein: CASSLGGGINEQFF
CDR3 DNA: TGTGCCAGCAGCTTGGGCGGGGGGATAAATGAGCAGTTCTTC

J gene: TRBJ1-1
D gene: -
V gene: TRBV6-5
CDR3 protein: CASSPRGDTEAFF
CDR3 DNA: TGTGCCAGCAGTCCCCGGGGGGACACTGAAGCTTTCTTT

J gene: TRBJ1-1
D gene: -
V gene: TRBV15
CDR3 protein: CATSRDEGVGTEAFF
CDR3 DNA: TGTGCCACCAGCAGAGATGAGGGCGTTGGGACTGAAGCTTTCTTT

J gene: TRBJ2-5
D gene: -
V gene: TRBV5-6
CDR3 protein: CASRRLGAGESEETQYF
CDR3 DNA: TGTGCCAGCAGACGCTTGGGGGCGGGAGAATCTGAAGAGACCCAGTACTTC

J gene: TRBJ1-4
D gene: TRBD1
V gene: TRBV6-5
CDR3 protein: CASSYGTGGGKLFF
CDR3 DNA: TGTGCCAGCAGTTACGGGACAGGGGGAGGAAAACTGTTTTTT

J gene: TRBJ2-5
D gene: TRBD2
V gene: TRBV7-2
CDR3 protein: CASSTTSGGRETQYF
CDR3 DNA: TGTGCCAGCAGCACCACTAGCGGGGGGAGAGAGACCCAGTACTTC

J gene: TRBJ2-3
D gene: TRBD1
V gene: TRBV30
CDR3 protein: CAWSTQTGYRPDTQYF
CDR3 DNA: TGTGCCTGGAGCACGCAGACAGGGTATCGTCCAGATACGCAGTATTTT

J gene: TRBJ2-5
D gene: TRBD1
V gene: TRBV7-3
CDR3 protein: CASSPRGQGLETQYF
CDR3 DNA: TGTGCCAGCAGCCCCCGAGGACAGGGGTTGGAGACCCAGTACTTC

J gene: TRBJ1-1
D gene: -
V gene: TRBV19
CDR3 protein: CASSLQGGGSTEAFF
CDR3 DNA: TGTGCCAGTAGTCTACAGGGAGGGGGTTCCACTGAAGCTTTCTTT

J gene: TRBJ2-1
D gene: TRBD2
V gene: TRBV6-4
CDR3 protein: CASSPGGGQNNEQFF
CDR3 DNA: TGTGCCAGCAGTCCGGGAGGGGGGCAAAACAATGAGCAGTTCTTC

J gene: TRBJ1-5
D gene: -
V gene: TRBV27
CDR3 protein: CASSPRGDQPQHF
CDR3 DNA: TGTGCCAGCAGCCCTCGAGGAGATCAGCCCCAGCATTTT

J gene: TRBJ1-3
D gene: -
V gene: TRBV30
CDR3 protein: CAWSGESGNTIYF
CDR3 DNA: TGTGCCTGGAGTGGAGAATCTGGAAACACCATATATTTT

J gene: TRBJ2-1
D gene: TRBD2
V gene: TRBV5-6
CDR3 protein: CASRRPGLAGDNEQFF
CDR3 DNA: TGTGCCAGCAGACGCCCGGGACTAGCGGGGGACAATGAGCAGTTCTTC